These 30 T cell receptor beta chains were all obtained from the same sample, sequenced in a study of shared clonotypes between healthy human individuals. The protocol was immunoSEQ multiplex PCR, while the TCRdb copy is restricted to in-frame clones and leaves out a portion. Of over 150,000 clones listed, 66% were seen once; the top ten hold about 10%. The source material was memory CD4+ T cells sorted from blood. This sample's subset: CD45RA-negative fraction. These receptors originate from a young man in good health.

The chain combines TRBV5-5 with TRBJ2-1; 11 bases match TRBD2. CDR1 is SGHKS and CDR2 is YYEKEE in the germline V gene (reference sequence). The V and J ends lost 4 bases and 5 bases, in that order; junction bases with no gene match: 8. This CDR3 comprises 16 residues. CDR3 residues: CASSLSSGRSHNEQFF. In nucleotides, the CDR3 is TGTGCCAGCAGCCTGTCTAGCGGGAGGTCCCACAATGAGCAGTTCTTC.

This rearrangement joins TRBV5-8 to TRBJ1-5; TRBD1 is a possible D gene (5 bases). The germline CDR1 and CDR2 sequences are SGHTS and YDEGEE. The CDR3 covers 15 residues. Trimming shortened V by 4 bases and J by 5 bases, and 16 bases separated the two germline ends. The CDR3 protein is CASSRRARDDQPQHF. CDR3 nucleotide sequence: TGTGCCAGCAGCCGCCGCGCCAGGGATGATCAGCCCCAGCATTTT.

This clone was recorded a few times. This chain links TRBV7-9 with TRBJ2-2; D gene uncertain. The germline V gene has CDR1 SEHNR and CDR2 FQNEAQ (reference sequence). The CDR3 totals 12 residues. Trimming took off 11 bases at V and 3 bases at J, with 10 bases between the two ends. DNA of the CDR3: TGTGCCCTCCTCCCGGACACCGGGGAGCTGTTTTTT. Translated, it gives CALLPDTGELFF.

The chain recombines TRBV14 with TRBJ2-1, with a possible D match to TRBD1 (5 bases). This CDR3 has 21 amino acids. CDR1 is SGHDN and CDR2 is FVKESK in the germline V gene. Trimming removed 3 bases at V and 0 bases at J, with 27 bases between. The CDR3 loop is CASSQDTDTRGPTSSYNEQFF. DNA of the CDR3: TGTGCCAGCAGCCAGGACACCGACACTCGAGGACCTACGAGCTCCTACAATGAGCAGTTCTTC.

The sample holds one count of this clone. This chain connects TRBV29-1 to TRBJ1-1; no firm D call. Deletions cut 7 bases from V and 0 bases from J, with 18 bases between. Germline V gene data show CDR1 as SQVTM and CDR2 as ANQGSEA. This CDR3 comprises 15 residues. CDR3 nucleotides: TGCAGCGCCCGGAGGGCAGGTTCTATGAACACTGAAGCTTTCTTT. Translation: CSARRAGSMNTEAFF.

This clone has a single count. The chain joins TRBV7-4 to TRBJ1-2; no definite D call. The CDR3 totals 15 residues. The ends were cut back, 0 bases at V and 5 bases at J, with 13 bases in the middle. The germline gives CDR1 SGHVT, CDR2 SQSDAQ. CDR3 in DNA: TGTGCCAGCAGCTTAGCTGTGGCTGGACCTTATGGCTACACCTTC. This encodes CASSLAVAGPYGYTF.

The chain combines TRBV29-1 with TRBJ1-1; D possibly corresponds to TRBD1 (5 bases). Germline CDR1 and CDR2: SQVTM and ANQGSEA. Trimming shortened V by 7 bases and J by 1 base, and 16 bases separated the two germline ends. This CDR3 has 14 amino acids. Here the CDR3 reads CSALLVGTNTEAFF. The CDR3 DNA sequence: TGCAGCGCCCTCCTCGTGGGGACGAACACTGAAGCTTTCTTT.

The chain joins TRBV2 to TRBJ2-1; 13 nucleotides align to TRBD2. This CDR3 contains 14 residues. V was clipped by 11 bases and J by 6 bases; unmatched bases: 7. Germline CDR1 SNHLY, CDR2 FYNNEI. CDR3 loop: CAGGTSGMFNEQFF. DNA of the CDR3: TGTGCCGGGGGGACTAGCGGGATGTTCAATGAGCAGTTCTTC.

The chain couples TRBV7-2 to TRBJ1-4, with a weak D call TRBD1 (5 bases). This CDR3 has 12 amino acids. V lost 3 bases, J lost 14 bases, and 13 bases lay in between. Per germline, CDR1 SGHTA and CDR2 FQGNSA. The CDR3: CASSFGAQSLFF. DNA of the CDR3: TGTGCCAGCAGCTTCGGGGCCCAAAGTCTGTTTTTT.

This clone appeared a few times. The chain carries TRBV5-1 and TRBJ2-3, with D maybe TRBD1 (6 bases). The ends were cut back, 0 bases at V and 7 bases at J, with 6 bases in the middle. Germline V lookup: CDR1 SGHRS, CDR2 YFSETQ. The CDR3 contains 12 residues. CDR3 amino acids: CASSLGGHTQYF. DNA of the CDR3: TGCGCCAGCAGCTTGGGGGGGCATACGCAGTATTTT.

The rearrangement joins TRBV6-1 to TRBJ2-1, with 9 nucleotides matching TRBD2. This CDR3 comprises 16 residues. V trimming: 4 bases; J trimming: 5 bases; junction bases outside the gene matches: 9. Germline CDR1 MNHNS, CDR2 SASEGT. CDR3 sequence reads: CASSVSWVAGDNEQFF. DNA of the CDR3: TGTGCCAGCAGTGTTAGCTGGGTAGCGGGGGACAATGAGCAGTTCTTC.

V usage is TRBV6-1 and J usage is TRBJ1-3, with D hard to call. The V end was cut by 8 bases, the J end by 0 bases, with 11 bases between. The CDR3 consists of 14 residues. Germline-derived CDR1 and CDR2 are MNHNS and SASEGT. The CDR3 spells CASGSTVSGNTIYF. The CDR3 DNA sequence: TGTGCCAGCGGGTCAACAGTCTCTGGAAACACCATATATTTT.

The J gene is TRBJ1-4, the V gene TRBV9; D is uncertain. This CDR3 has 16 residues. Germline lookup yields CDR1 SGDLS and CDR2 YYNGEE. Trimming took off 0 bases at V and 8 bases at J, with 17 bases between the two ends. CDR3 sequence: CASSVAQHRRPEKLFF. CDR3 in DNA: TGTGCCAGCAGCGTAGCCCAGCACAGACGTCCCGAAAAACTGTTTTTT.

This chain links TRBV11-3 with TRBJ2-2; the D is unclear. The germline V gene has CDR1 SGHNT and CDR2 YENEEA. V lost 3 bases and J lost 3, with 8 bases in between. CDR3 size: 14 residues. CDR3 nucleotides: TGTGCCAGCAGCTTCGGACGGCACACCGGGGAGCTGTTTTTT. It codes for CASSFGRHTGELFF.

The chain has TRBV21-1 and TRBJ2-5; TRBD2 is the table's D call, not checked against the DNA. TRBV21-1 is recorded as a pseudogene. CDR3 length: 16 residues. CDR3 bases: TGTGCCAGCAGCAGGGGGGGTCCACTGATTCAAGAGACCCAGTACTTC. Amino acids: CASSRGGPLIQETQYF.

Only one count was recorded for this clone. The genes are TRBV7-3 and TRBJ2-1, with 8 bases that match TRBD2. This CDR3 is built from 16 residues. Germline values: CDR1 SGHTA, CDR2 FQGTGA. The V gene end was trimmed by 5 bases and the J gene end by 5 bases; junction bases not matched to a gene: 11. CDR3 sequence: CASSPRGSGRNNEQFF. CDR3 sequence (DNA): TGTGCCAGCAGCCCTAGGGGGAGCGGGAGAAACAATGAGCAGTTCTTC.

The chain carries TRBV7-2 and TRBJ1-2, with a possible D match to TRBD1 (5 bases). The germline V and J ends were trimmed by 5 bases and 3 bases, with 13 bases remaining between them. The CDR3 spans 14 residues. Germline loops: CDR1 SGHTA, CDR2 FQGNSA. CDR3 DNA: TGTGCCAGCAGCACGGACACGTCCTACTATGGCTACACCTTC. Amino acid sequence: CASSTDTSYYGYTF.

This clone was detected only once. The chain combines TRBV6-1 with TRBJ1-1; tentatively, D is TRBD1 (5 bases). Trimming left V 3 bases short and J 8 bases short, with 13 bases between. This CDR3 region has 13 residues. Germline-derived CDR1 and CDR2 are MNHNS and SASEGT. CDR3 amino acids: CASSDGAWTEAFF. CDR3 coding DNA: TGTGCCAGCAGTGATGGGGCTTGGACAGAAGCTTTCTTT.

The V gene is TRBV5-4, the J gene TRBJ2-7; D may match TRBD1 or TRBD2 (5 bases each). The CDR3 is 15 amino acids. Looked up from germline, CDR1 is SGHNT and CDR2 is YYREEE (reference sequence). V lost 4 bases to trimming and J lost 0 bases, with 14 bases between them. CDR3 in amino acids: CASSPGTISSYEQYF. Written as DNA, the CDR3 is TGTGCCAGCAGCCCCGGGACCATCAGCTCCTACGAGCAGTACTTC.

The rearrangement joins TRBV29-1 to TRBJ2-7, with D uncertain. Germline CDR1 reads SQVTM; CDR2 reads ANQGSEA. The CDR3 contains 12 residues. V gave up 4 bases and J gave up 3 bases, with 10 bases separating them. The CDR3 loop reads CSVVEVSYEQYF. The DNA of the CDR3 is TGCAGCGTTGTAGAAGTTAGCTACGAGCAGTACTTC.

The chain has TRBV2 and TRBJ2-1; tentatively, D is TRBD2 (5 bases). CDR1 and CDR2 from the germline V gene are SNHLY and FYNNEI. The V end lost 10 bases, the J end lost 6 bases, and 19 bases lay between the germline ends. This CDR3 is built from 14 residues. As DNA, the CDR3 is TGTGCCACAGGTTATAGGGAGAAGGGCAATGAGCAGTTCTTC. Encoded protein: CATGYREKGNEQFF.

This clone was seen a single time. CDR3 coding DNA: TGTGCCAGCAGCCGCCGAGTCGTGAGCCAAGAGACCCAGTACTTC. It codes for CASSRRVVSQETQYF. The chain recombines TRBV14 with TRBJ2-5; D remains unclear. The CDR3 is made up of 15 amino acids. Between the trimmed V and J ends, which lost 4 bases and 1 base, there was a span of 13 bases. The V gene's germline CDR1 is SGHDN and CDR2 FVKESK.

This rearrangement joins TRBV28 to TRBJ2-6, with D tentatively TRBD1 (6 bases). The CDR3 covers 15 residues. Germline V gives CDR1 MDHEN, CDR2 SYDVKM. Trimming took 6 bases from V and 0 from J, leaving 9 bases between them. The DNA of the CDR3 is TGTGCCAGCAGAGGACAGACCTCTGGGGCCAACGTCCTGACTTTC. As protein: CASRGQTSGANVLTF.

CDR3 residues: CASSVDFRPQETQYF. CDR3 nucleotides: TGTGCCAGCAGCGTAGATTTCCGGCCACAAGAGACCCAGTACTTC. This chain uses TRBV9 with TRBJ2-5; D is unresolved. The germline CDR1 and CDR2 sequences are SGDLS and YYNGEE. V was trimmed by 0 bases and J by 2 bases, leaving 11 bases between them. There are 15 residues in the CDR3.

This sequence joins TRBV10-1 and TRBJ1-4, with TRBD1 identical over 8 bases. The CDR3 totals 13 residues. Per germline, CDR1 WNHNN and CDR2 SYGVQD (reference sequence). Losses at the gene ends were 8 bases for V and 8 bases for J; bases not matched to a gene: 7. The CDR3 is CASAGQGREKLFF. The CDR3, as DNA: TGCGCCAGCGCTGGACAGGGACGGGAAAAACTGTTTTTT.

V usage is TRBV7-2 and J usage is TRBJ2-5; possible D gene TRBD1, 6 bases. CDR3 length: 15 residues. Per the germline V gene, CDR1 is SGHTA and CDR2 is FQGNSA. V was trimmed by 5 bases and J by 0 bases, leaving 13 bases between them. In DNA form, the CDR3 reads TGTGCCAGCAGCCTCCCCCAGGGGTACCAAGAGACCCAGTACTTC. Translated, it gives CASSLPQGYQETQYF.

As concerns this clone: The junction departs from germline at one end; a sequencing error may be responsible. The CDR3 region is CATSSYLTDTQYF. The CDR3 nucleotides read TGTGCCACCAGTTCGTATCTCACAGATACGCAGTATTTT. V is TRBV27 and J is TRBJ2-3; D ambiguous. The CDR3 is 13 residues long. The V gene's germline CDR1 is MNHEY and CDR2 SMNVEV (reference sequence).

The table lists this clone with many counts. This sequence joins TRBV9 and TRBJ1-2, with D uncertain. V shed 0 bases and J shed 4 bases, with 13 bases lying between them. The CDR3 is made up of 15 amino acids. Germline values: CDR1 SGDLS, CDR2 YYNGEE. The CDR3: CASSVGAQSVYGYTF. The DNA of the CDR3 is TGTGCCAGCAGCGTAGGTGCACAGTCCGTCTATGGCTACACCTTC.

This chain links TRBV18 with TRBJ2-7; D is uncertain. The CDR3 extends over 15 amino acids. V lost 3 bases, J lost 1 base, and 13 bases lay in between. The germline CDR1 and CDR2 sequences are KGHSH and LQKENI. CDR3 bases: TGTGCCAGCTCACCTTGGGAAGCTGTATCCTACGAGCAGTACTTC. Its protein product is CASSPWEAVSYEQYF.

The J gene is TRBJ2-1, the V gene TRBV5-1, with 7 bases matching TRBD1. Germline V gene lookup returns CDR1 SGHRS and CDR2 YFSETQ. There are 13 residues in the CDR3. The ends lost 4 bases at V and 5 bases at J; junction bases unmatched: 3. The CDR3 nucleotides read TGCGCCAGCAGCGAGGGACAGAACAATGAGCAGTTCTTC. It codes for CASSEGQNNEQFF.